These 32 T cell receptor beta chains originate from one sample sequenced in a study of shared clonotypes between healthy human individuals (TCRdb year 2020). Libraries were made using the immunoSEQ multiplex PCR assay. The clones in this table, taken by TCRdb from immuneACCESS, are in-frame only. Not every clone is retained; where verified, under half of the shortfall comes from an unresolved V gene, and the cause of the rest is unknown. The sample data list approximately 2,000,000 clones, and approximately 90% of these were observed just once. Jointly, the top ten make up 0.3% to 0.45% of the sample. The material sequenced was naive CD4+ T cells from PBMCs. The cell subset or site label for this specimen denotes: CD45RA+ positively selected. These receptors were obtained from a man in his late teens or twenties in good health. Some clones in this sample may be carry-over from other donors' samples.

Only a few counts were recorded for this clone. Distinct nucleotide sequences in the sample also encode this CDR3. The V call is TRBV18, the J call TRBJ1-1, with no clear D. This CDR3 region has 12 residues. Germline V CDR1 and CDR2: KGHSH, LQKENI. Trimming stripped 2 bases from V and 1 base from J, with 2 bases between. The CDR3 coding sequence is TGTGCCAGCTCACCATCGAACACTGAAGCTTTCTTT. This gives the protein CASSPSNTEAFF.

This clone appeared a single time. V usage is TRBV5-8 and J usage is TRBJ1-5, with TRBD1 as a possible D gene (6 bases). V lost 1 base to trimming and J lost 6 bases, with 20 bases between them. The V gene's germline CDR1 is SGHTS and CDR2 YDEGEE. The length of the CDR3 is 17 residues. CDR3 sequence reads: CASSLRTDLHLTQPQHF. The CDR3 DNA follows: TGTGCCAGCAGCTTGCGGACAGACTTACACCTCACTCAGCCCCAGCATTTT.

This clone turned up a few times. The identical CDR3 is also encoded by other nucleotide sequences in the sample. The rearrangement joins TRBV18 to TRBJ1-4; no reliable D call. The V end lost 6 bases, the J end lost 7 bases, and 12 bases lay between the germline ends. Germline assignment: CDR1 KGHSH and CDR2 LQKENI. This CDR3 is 13 amino acids long. CDR3 sequence reads: CASSPGLGEKLFF. The CDR3 region has the DNA TGTGCCAGCTCCCCCGGCCTGGGTGAAAAACTGTTTTTT. Together with reference TRBV18 and TRBJ1-4, the CDR3 gives the full variable domain: NAGVMQNPRHLVRRRGQEARLRCSPMKGHSHVYWYRQLPEEGLKFMVYLQKENIIDESGMPKERFSAEFPKEGPSILRIQQVVRGDSAAYFCASSPGLGEKLFFGSGTQLSVL.

The rearrangement links TRBV7-3 to TRBJ1-1; D uncertain. Germline assignment: CDR1 SGHTA and CDR2 FQGTGA. The CDR3 has 13 amino acids. V was cut by 9 bases and J by 0 bases, with 11 bases left in between. Here the CDR3 reads CASKGFLNTEAFF. CDR3 bases: TGTGCCAGTAAGGGTTTTCTGAACACTGAAGCTTTCTTT.

This clone was picked up one time. V gene TRBV14 combines with J gene TRBJ2-1; D is undetermined. Trimming pared 4 bases from V and 4 bases from J, leaving 17 bases between. The CDR3 is 16 residues long. Looked up from germline, CDR1 is SGHDN and CDR2 is FVKESK. CDR3 loop: CASSLAGSRRYNEQFF. Here the CDR3 DNA reads TGTGCCAGCAGCCTTGCCGGGTCACGACGATACAATGAGCAGTTCTTC.

J is TRBJ1-1 and V is TRBV7-8; no clear D. The CDR3 runs to 15 residues. V was clipped by 0 bases and J by 1 base, with 9 bases between them. From germline, CDR1 is SGHVS and CDR2 FQNEAQ. The CDR3 DNA is TGTGCCAGCAGCTTAGCGTTAACACCGAACACTGAAGCTTTCTTT. This encodes CASSLALTPNTEAFF.

The V gene is TRBV5-4, the J gene TRBJ2-7, with 9 positions matching TRBD1. Germline V gene lookup returns CDR1 SGHNT and CDR2 YYREEE (reference sequence). V trimming: 5 bases; J trimming: 4 bases; junction bases outside the gene matches: 4. The length of the CDR3 is 13 residues. In DNA, the CDR3 is TGTGCCAGCAGAATACAGGGGGCTTACGAGCAGTACTTC. It translates to CASRIQGAYEQYF.

Remarks on this clone: Other DNA sequences within the sample encode an identical CDR3. This sequence joins TRBV29-1 and TRBJ2-4; D could derive from TRBD1 or TRBD2 (6 bases each). Between the trimmed V and J ends, which lost 4 bases and 0 bases, there was a span of 10 bases. The germline gives CDR1 SQVTM, CDR2 ANQGSEA. The CDR3 totals 14 residues. CDR3 region: CSVAGDLAKNIQYF. The DNA for the CDR3 is TGCAGCGTTGCAGGGGACTTAGCCAAAAACATTCAGTACTTC.

The rearrangement uses TRBV5-4 and TRBJ2-3; D remains ambiguous. The ends were cut back, 0 bases at V and 2 bases at J, with 7 bases in the middle. This CDR3 is 14 amino acids long. The V gene's germline CDR1 is SGHNT and CDR2 YYREEE (reference sequence). This CDR3 is CASSLGPVTDTQYF. CDR3 in DNA: TGTGCCAGCAGCTTGGGGCCAGTCACAGATACGCAGTATTTT. Full variable domain (remainder filled in from reference TRBV5-4 and TRBJ2-3): ETGVTQSPTHLIKTRGQQVTLRCSSQSGHNTVSWYQQALGQGPQFIFQYYREEENGRGNFPPRFSGLQFPNYSSELNVNALELDDSALYLCASSLGPVTDTQYFGPGTRLTVL.

V usage is TRBV30 and J usage is TRBJ1-2; a weak D match, TRBD1 (6 bases). V was shortened by 0 bases and J by 7 bases, with 15 bases between the two germline ends. Germline CDR1 and CDR2: GTSNPN and SVGIG (reference sequence). This CDR3 contains 14 residues. The CDR3 DNA reads TGTGCCTGGAGTGTAGTGGCAGGGGTTGGTGGCTACACCTTC. Amino acid sequence: CAWSVVAGVGGYTF.

This chain joins TRBV27 and TRBJ2-7; weak D call: TRBD1 (5 bases). Germline V gives CDR1 MNHEY, CDR2 SMNVEV (reference sequence). This CDR3 is built from 14 residues. Trimming removed 3 bases from V and 2 bases from J, with 11 bases in between. The CDR3 DNA reads TGTGCCAGCAGTTTGAACAGGCGACCCTACGAGCAGTACTTC. It yields the protein CASSLNRRPYEQYF.

The V gene is TRBV7-9, the J gene TRBJ1-4; weak D call: TRBD1 (5 bases). CDR1 is SEHNR, CDR2 FQNEAQ, per germline (reference sequence). The V end lost 5 bases, the J end lost 7 bases, and 14 bases lay between the germline ends. This CDR3 comprises 14 residues. CDR3 region: CASSPGPEIEKLFF. The DNA for the CDR3 is TGTGCCAGCAGCCCGGGGCCTGAGATTGAAAAACTGTTTTTT.

The table lists this clone with a count of one. The sample contains more than one DNA sequence encoding this CDR3. This rearrangement joins TRBV6-5 to TRBJ1-5; D remains unclear. Germline loops: CDR1 MNHEY, CDR2 SVGAGI. The CDR3 has 13 residues. Deletions cut 0 bases from V and 5 bases from J, with 5 bases between. This CDR3 is CASSYSGDQPQHF. The CDR3 DNA reads TGTGCCAGCAGTTACTCTGGGGATCAGCCCCAGCATTTT.

The chain employs TRBV4-2 and TRBJ2-5; TRBD2 agrees at 7 bases. This CDR3 spans 17 amino acids. V lost 0 bases to trimming and J lost 4 bases; unmatched junction nucleotides: 11. Per the germline V gene, CDR1 is LGHNA and CDR2 is YNFKEQ. CDR3 DNA: TGTGCCAGCAGCCAAGACGCTCTTCGAGGGAGGGGAGAGACCCAGTACTTC. The encoded protein is CASSQDALRGRGETQYF.

Only one count was recorded for this clone. The chain couples TRBV7-7 to TRBJ2-7; 10 bases match TRBD2. V was pared by 5 bases and J by 3 bases, with 7 bases of the junction left unmatched. The CDR3 contains 15 residues. Germline loops: CDR1 SSHAT, CDR2 FNYEAQ (reference sequence). CDR3 sequence: CASSEGTSDNYEQYF. CDR3 DNA: TGTGCCAGCAGCGAAGGGACTAGCGACAACTACGAGCAGTACTTC.

V is TRBV29-1 and J is TRBJ2-1; no reliable D call. The germline gives CDR1 SQVTM, CDR2 ANQGSEA. The CDR3 has 14 residues. Trimming took off 0 bases at V and 8 bases at J, with 14 bases between the two ends. CDR3 sequence reads: CSVEDLSGGYEQFF. The CDR3 DNA reads as TGCAGCGTTGAAGATCTGTCAGGTGGATATGAGCAGTTCTTC.

In nucleotides, the CDR3 is TGTGCCAGCAGTTACTCTAGCGGCAGGGACGAAAAACTGTTTTTT. This codes for CASSYSSGRDEKLFF. The V call is TRBV6-5, the J call TRBJ1-4; D might be TRBD1 (5 bases). The CDR3 contains 15 residues. V gave up 0 bases and J gave up 8 bases, with 13 bases separating them. Germline V gene lookup returns CDR1 MNHEY and CDR2 SVGAGI.

V usage is TRBV19 and J usage is TRBJ1-4; D is perhaps TRBD1 (5 bases). The CDR3 totals 14 residues. The V end lost 4 bases, the J end lost 8 bases, and 14 bases lay between the germline ends. Germline V gene data show CDR1 as LNHDA and CDR2 as SQIVND (reference sequence). The DNA for the CDR3 is TGTGCCAGTAGTAGGCAGGGAGGAGGCGAAAAACTGTTTTTT. Translation: CASSRQGGGEKLFF.

The rearrangement links TRBV6-5 to TRBJ2-5; D remains ambiguous. The CDR3 is 14 amino acids. CDR1 is MNHEY, CDR2 SVGAGI, per germline. Trimming left V 6 bases short and J 4 bases short, with 15 bases between. The CDR3 spells CASRTTLPPETQYF. CDR3 in DNA: TGTGCCAGCAGAACTACCCTACCCCCAGAGACCCAGTACTTC.

The chain is built from TRBV6-5 and TRBJ2-7; D ambiguous. Trimming took off 2 bases at V and 5 bases at J, with 10 bases between the two ends. Germline lookup yields CDR1 MNHEY and CDR2 SVGAGI. The length of the CDR3 is 13 residues. The DNA of the CDR3 is TGTGCCAGCAGTTACCGTTCCGTTGACGAGCAGTACTTC. It yields the protein CASSYRSVDEQYF.

V is TRBV7-9 and J is TRBJ1-5; no firm D call. CDR3 length equals 13 residues. Trimming stripped 10 bases from V and 5 bases from J, with 15 bases between. From germline, CDR1 is SEHNR and CDR2 FQNEAQ (reference sequence). DNA for the CDR3: TGTGCCACAACCCTCGGCGGGGATCAGCCCCAGCATTTT. It is translated as CATTLGGDQPQHF.

The V call is TRBV11-3, the J call TRBJ2-1; 8 bases fit TRBD2. Germline V lookup: CDR1 SGHNT, CDR2 YENEEA. The CDR3 loop spans 13 amino acids. V was pared by 4 bases and J by 8 bases, with 4 bases of the junction left unmatched. The CDR3 protein is CASSSSGYDEQFF. CDR3 bases: TGTGCCAGCAGCTCTAGCGGGTACGATGAGCAGTTCTTC.

The chain's CDR3 is CASSTNPSGSYSQYF. The DNA for the CDR3 is TGTGCCAGCAGCACCAACCCTAGCGGGAGCTACTCGCAGTATTTT. This rearrangement joins TRBV11-2 to TRBJ2-3; 10 bases are a match to TRBD2. V lost 5 bases, J lost 10 bases, and 12 bases stayed unmatched. Germline CDR1 and CDR2: SGHAT and FQNNGV. The CDR3 spans 15 residues.

This chain links TRBV28 with TRBJ2-6; D possibly matches TRBD1 or TRBD2 (7 bases each). This CDR3 has 18 residues. The germline gives CDR1 MDHEN, CDR2 SYDVKM. The ends were cut back, 4 bases at V and 0 bases at J, with 16 bases in the middle. The CDR3 protein is CASSSAQGRGSGANVLTF. CDR3 coding DNA: TGTGCCAGCAGTTCCGCACAGGGGAGGGGCTCTGGGGCCAACGTCCTGACTTTC.

V is TRBV7-9 and J is TRBJ2-7; 8 bases are a match to TRBD2. The CDR3 is 15 amino acids. Germline V gene lookup returns CDR1 SEHNR and CDR2 FQNEAQ (reference sequence). V shed 2 bases and J 2 bases; nucleotides not matched to a gene: 5. CDR3 bases: TGTGCCAGCAGCTTAAACGCGGGAGGACCCTACGAGCAGTACTTC. It codes for CASSLNAGGPYEQYF.

V and J are TRBV6-1 and TRBJ1-5; D gene ambiguous. The V gene lost 2 bases and the J gene lost 7 bases, with 15 bases spanning the gap. The CDR3 covers 15 residues. In germline, CDR1 is MNHNS, CDR2 SASEGT. CDR3 region: CASSESWQVSQPQHF. DNA of the CDR3: TGTGCCAGCAGTGAATCGTGGCAGGTTTCCCAGCCCCAGCATTTT.

The chain employs TRBV5-8 and TRBJ2-3, with D unresolved. V dropped 3 bases and J dropped 4 bases, with 9 bases sitting between them. The CDR3 is made up of 13 amino acids. Germline assignment: CDR1 SGHTS and CDR2 YDEGEE. The DNA for the CDR3 is TGTGCCAGCAGCTCGGCGTCGGCAGATACGCAGTATTTT. Its protein product is CASSSASADTQYF.

The J gene is TRBJ2-7, the V gene TRBV28; possibly TRBD1 or TRBD2 for D (6 bases each). The V gene lost 5 bases and the J gene lost 3 bases, with 20 bases spanning the gap. The CDR3 spans 16 residues. Looked up from germline, CDR1 is MDHEN and CDR2 is SYDVKM. Here the CDR3 reads CASSVQGGGYNYEQYF. The CDR3 DNA is TGTGCCAGCAGTGTACAGGGTGGAGGGTATAACTACGAGCAGTACTTC.

The genes are TRBV28 and TRBJ1-3; D ambiguous. This CDR3 has 12 amino acids. With 5 bases removed from V and 8 bases from J, the gap between germline ends came to 10 bases. Germline V gene sequence: CDR1 MDHEN, CDR2 SYDVKM. CDR3 protein: CASSTPTYTIYF. In nucleotides, the CDR3 is TGTGCCAGCAGTACTCCGACATACACCATATATTTT.

A few counts support this clone. This chain joins TRBV30 and TRBJ1-1; no clear D. Deletions cut 0 bases from V and 3 bases from J, with 8 bases between. This CDR3 is built from 13 residues. In germline, CDR1 is GTSNPN, CDR2 SVGIG (reference sequence). The CDR3 loop is CAWSVHGYTEAFF. DNA for the CDR3: TGTGCCTGGAGTGTACATGGCTACACTGAAGCTTTCTTT.

The gene calls are TRBV5-1 and TRBJ2-7; 7 nucleotides agree with TRBD1. The CDR3 sequence is 15 residues long. Germline lookup yields CDR1 SGHRS and CDR2 YFSETQ. The trim removed 3 bases at V and 0 bases at J, leaving 6 bases unmatched. CDR3 sequence: CASSWGQSFSYEQYF. In nucleotides, the CDR3 is TGCGCCAGCAGCTGGGGACAGTCCTTCTCCTACGAGCAGTACTTC.

This rearrangement joins TRBV5-1 to TRBJ2-1; 7 bases map to TRBD2. The J segment lost 8 bases and the V segment lost 1 base, leaving 9 bases of the junction unmatched. This CDR3 region has 15 residues. In germline, CDR1 is SGHRS, CDR2 YFSETQ. The CDR3, as DNA: TGCGCCAGCAGCTTGTCGGCTAGCGGCAACTATGAGCAGTTCTTC. Its protein product is CASSLSASGNYEQFF.